The rows below give T cell receptor beta chains drawn from one sample of a study of CD8+ T cells in alopecia areata. The data were produced by immunoSEQ multiplex PCR, yet TCRdb's version contains in-frame clones alone and is incomplete. In the table there are about 150,000 clones, around 50% of which are singletons. The sequencing here drew on CD4+ T cells sorted from blood, taken at week 0. These receptors came from a human donor with alopecia areata. CDR3s include the opening cysteine and the closing phenylalanine or tryptophan. The D gene is left open where the match is weak. For some rows the clone size is stated as once, few or many, or as a class when expanded; others skip it.

J	D	size	V	CDR3	DNA
TRBJ2-7	-	-	TRBV4-2	CASSQDLGQSYEQYF	TGTGCCAGCAGCCAAGATCTGGGACAATCCTACGAGCAGTACTTC
TRBJ2-1	-	-	TRBV19	CASSMREGNEQFF	TGTGCCAGTAGTATGAGAGAAGGCAATGAGCAGTTCTTC
TRBJ2-7	TRBD2	-	TRBV7-2	CASSLESGGAYEQYF	TGTGCCAGCAGCTTAGAGAGCGGGGGGGCCTACGAGCAGTACTTC
TRBJ2-3	-	few	TRBV7-9	CASSLGGEATDTQYF	TGTGCCAGCAGCTTAGGCGGAGAAGCCACAGATACGCAGTATTTT
TRBJ2-7	TRBD1	few	TRBV18	CASSPGTGGYEQYF	TGTGCCAGCTCACCCGGGACAGGGGGCTACGAGCAGTACTTC
TRBJ2-3	-	few	TRBV15	CATSRDTVRSNGQYF	TGTGCCACCAGCAGAGATACGGTTCGGTCGAATGGGCAGTATTTT
TRBJ2-4	-	-	TRBV21-1	CASSKQGLAGRLAKNIQYF	TGTGCCAGCAGCAAACAGGGACTAGCGGGGCGTCTAGCCAAAAACATTCAGTACTTC
TRBJ2-7	-	few	TRBV7-2	CASSPGGIEQYF	TGTGCCAGCAGCCCCGGAGGGATCGAGCAGTACTTC
TRBJ2-2	-	-	TRBV30	CAWSRPGGPGELFF	TGTGCCTGGAGCCGCCCGGGGGGCCCCGGGGAGCTGTTTTTT
TRBJ1-6	TRBD1	-	TRBV30	CAWSVQNGQGNSPLHF	TGTGCCTGGAGTGTACAAAACGGACAGGGAAACTCACCCCTCCACTTT
TRBJ1-5	-	-	TRBV6-5	CASSYSSGRDQPQHF	TGTGCCAGCAGTTATTCTTCAGGGAGGGATCAGCCCCAGCATTTT
TRBJ2-2	-	many	TRBV5-1	CASSLAGTGELFF	TGCGCCAGCAGCTTGGCAGGGACCGGGGAGCTGTTTTTT
TRBJ2-7	-	-	TRBV20-1	CSAARSYEQYF	TGCAGTGCGGCCAGATCGTACGAGCAGTACTTC
TRBJ1-2	-	-	TRBV4-3	CASSRTDAYGYTF	TGCGCCAGCAGCCGGACTGACGCATATGGCTACACCTTC
TRBJ1-1	TRBD1	-	TRBV5-6	CASSLRTGAYTEAFF	TGTGCCAGCAGCTTGAGAACAGGGGCTTACACTGAAGCTTTCTTT
TRBJ2-5	-	-	TRBV5-1	CASRLQGGQETQYF	TGCGCCAGCAGACTACAGGGCGGCCAAGAGACCCAGTACTTC
TRBJ1-2	-	-	TRBV28	CASTWRQRGGYTF	TGTGCCAGCACCTGGAGGCAAAGGGGTGGCTACACCTTC
TRBJ2-3	-	-	TRBV5-1	CASSLDAGLGDTQYF	TGCGCCAGCAGCTTGGATGCAGGGCTTGGAGATACGCAGTATTTT
TRBJ1-3	-	-	TRBV6-6	CASRSTSGNTIYF	TGTGCCAGCAGATCAACCTCTGGAAACACCATATATTTT
TRBJ1-5	-	few	TRBV30	CAWSVPGGSGNQPQHF	TGTGCCTGGAGTGTACCTGGTGGGAGTGGCAATCAGCCCCAGCATTTT
TRBJ1-6	TRBD1	-	TRBV11-2	CASSLTGTGNSPLHF	TGTGCCAGCAGCTTAACCGGGACAGGGAACTCACCCCTCCACTTT
TRBJ2-1	-	once	TRBV29-1	CSVDRTPRSSYNEQFF	TGCAGCGTTGACAGGACACCCCGGAGCTCCTACAATGAGCAGTTCTTC
TRBJ1-3	-	few	TRBV5-8	CASSPLTGNTIYF	TGTGCCAGCAGCCCCCTGACTGGAAACACCATATATTTT
TRBJ2-1	-	-	TRBV30	CAWSRGYEQFF	TGTGCCTGGAGCCGGGGGTACGAGCAGTTCTTC
TRBJ2-4	TRBD2	-	TRBV29-1	CSVVVSGPNIQYF	TGCAGCGTTGTAGTTAGCGGGCCAAACATTCAGTACTTC
TRBJ2-7	-	-	TRBV7-2	CASSWDILYEQYF	TGTGCCAGCAGCTGGGACATCCTCTACGAGCAGTACTTC
TRBJ1-5	-	-	TRBV30	CAWSLTKGAPQHF	TGTGCCTGGAGTTTGACCAAAGGAGCGCCCCAGCATTTT
TRBJ2-4	-	-	TRBV11-2	CASSLGPGDIQYF	TGTGCCAGCAGCTTAGGGCCGGGAGACATTCAGTACTTC
TRBJ2-1	-	few	TRBV29-1	CSGKGSGTWVNEQFF	TGCAGCGGAAAGGGGTCAGGGACGTGGGTCAATGAGCAGTTCTTC
TRBJ2-6	TRBD2	-	TRBV11-2	CASSSRGAGANVLTF	TGTGCCAGCAGCTCCCGGGGGGCTGGGGCCAACGTCCTGACTTTC
TRBJ2-2	-	many	TRBV7-2	CASSHVGVGELFF	TGTGCCAGCAGCCACGTGGGTGTCGGGGAGCTGTTTTTT
TRBJ2-7	-	-	TRBV7-2	CASGGNPYEQYF	TGTGCCTCCGGGGGTAACCCCTACGAGCAGTACTTC
TRBJ1-5	TRBD1	-	TRBV7-2	CASSSPAGGNQPQHF	TGTGCCAGCAGCTCCCCGGCAGGGGGGAATCAGCCCCAGCATTTT
TRBJ2-5	-	few	TRBV29-1	CSANLNGETQYF	TGCAGCGCCAATCTCAACGGTGAGACCCAGTACTTC
TRBJ2-3	-	-	TRBV30	CAWSFPTDTQYF	TGTGCCTGGAGTTTTCCCACAGATACGCAGTATTTT
TRBJ2-1	TRBD2	-	TRBV4-1	CASSQDRTSGGIRIF	TGCGCCAGCAGCCAAGATAGGACTAGCGGGGGGATAAGGATCTTC
TRBJ2-1	TRBD1	-	TRBV14	CASSLPGTGGGNEQFF	TGTGCCAGCAGCCTGCCCGGGACAGGTGGGGGCAATGAGCAGTTCTTC
TRBJ2-5	-	-	TRBV7-2	CASSLIGGGRSQETQYF	TGTGCCAGCAGCTTAATAGGCGGGGGCCGCTCACAAGAGACCCAGTACTTC
TRBJ2-2	-	-	TRBV25-1	CASGWGNTGELFF	TGTGCCAGCGGATGGGGGAACACCGGGGAGCTGTTTTTT
TRBJ1-1	-	once	TRBV11-3	CASSPLLEAEAFF	TGTGCCAGCAGCCCTCTCTTAGAGGCCGAAGCTTTCTTT
TRBJ2-3	TRBD2	-	TRBV6-1	CASSESPFGGDTQYF	TGTGCCAGCAGTGAATCCCCCTTCGGGGGGGATACGCAGTATTTT
TRBJ2-5	TRBD2	-	TRBV7-9	CASSFGLAAAPQYF	TGTGCCAGCAGCTTCGGACTAGCGGCGGCACCCCAGTACTTC
TRBJ2-7	-	-	TRBV7-2	CASSPRGGTELLYF	TGTGCCAGCAGCCCTAGGGGGGGTACAGAGCTACTGTACTTC
TRBJ2-1	TRBD2	few	TRBV7-9	CASSRRGVSYNEQFF	TGTGCCAGCAGCCGTCGGGGGGTATCCTACAATGAGCAGTTCTTC
TRBJ2-5	-	-	TRBV30	CAWSGAGAETQYF	TGTGCCTGGAGTGGGGCGGGGGCCGAGACCCAGTACTTC
TRBJ2-3	-	-	TRBV29-1	CSVAGHITDTQYF	TGCAGCGTCGCGGGACACATCACAGATACGCAGTATTTT
TRBJ1-1	-	-	TRBV27	CASSLNRAAEAFF	TGTGCCAGCAGTTTAAATCGGGCGGCTGAAGCTTTCTTT
TRBJ2-5	TRBD2	-	TRBV4-1	CASSQAPTSGVGGSQETQYF	TGCGCCAGCAGCCAGGCCCCCACTAGCGGAGTGGGGGGCAGCCAAGAGACCCAGTACTTC
TRBJ2-5	-	few	TRBV6-5	CASRKETQYF	TGTGCCAGCAGGAAAGAGACCCAGTACTTC
TRBJ2-5	-	few	TRBV7-2	CASSPQETQYF	TGTGCCAGCAGCCCACAAGAGACCCAGTACTTC
TRBJ2-3	TRBD2	-	TRBV13	CASSLRRIAGASTDTQYF	TGTGCCAGCAGCTTAAGGCGAATAGCGGGGGCCTCCACAGATACGCAGTATTTT
TRBJ2-5	-	-	TRBV7-2	CASTAGTKETQYF	TGTGCCAGCACCGCCGGGACAAAAGAGACCCAGTACTTC
TRBJ2-7	TRBD1	-	TRBV5-1	CASRSGTGGYEQYF	TGCGCCAGCAGGTCCGGGACAGGGGGATACGAGCAGTACTTC
TRBJ2-5	-	-	TRBV5-1	CASRPGQPLETQYF	TGCGCCAGCAGACCCGGACAGCCTCTGGAGACCCAGTACTTC
TRBJ2-5	TRBD2	once	TRBV18	CASSPKSGGGETQYF	TGTGCCAGCTCACCAAAGAGCGGGGGTGGAGAGACCCAGTACTTC
TRBJ1-5	TRBD1	once	TRBV5-1	CASSVLTGEAENQPQHF	TGCGCCAGCAGCGTATTGACAGGGGAGGCGGAAAATCAGCCCCAGCATTTT
TRBJ1-5	TRBD1	-	TRBV11-2	CASSTGQDSNQPQHF	TGTGCCAGCAGCACCGGACAGGATAGCAATCAGCCCCAGCATTTT
TRBJ1-4	-	-	TRBV29-1	CSVWTPTNEKLFF	TGCAGCGTTTGGACTCCAACTAATGAAAAACTGTTTTTT